This TCR beta chain originates from a study of CD8 T cells in Susac syndrome. V gave up 6 bases and J gave up 6 bases; unmatched junction bases: 10. CDR1 and CDR2 (germline): SQVTM, ANQGSEA. The CDR3 contains 14 residues. Random hexamers served to reverse transcribe roughly 0.45 to 1 ug RNA. Amplification of TCR beta CDR3 used immunoSEQ multiplex PCR across 54 Vbeta and 13 Jbeta. Each CDR3 protein gets one entry after TCRdb re-called the immunoSEQ multiplex PCR reads with MiXCR. The data show 330,000 or so distinct CDR3 sequences, with roughly 85% seen just once and about 0.22% held by the top ten. CD8+ and CD4+ T cells taken from blood had their TCR beta sequenced. CD8+ and CD4+ T cells were negatively isolated; TEMRA cells were FACS-enriched.

The chain combines TRBV29-1 with TRBJ2-3, with 9 bases identical to TRBD2. The sequence was obtained from a human donor with multiple sclerosis. Sequencing was done on a sample of CD8+ T cells from PBMCs. The CDR3 sequence is CSVTRASGIDTQYF. Written as DNA, the CDR3 is TGCAGCGTGACAAGGGCTAGCGGGATTGATACGCAGTATTTT.